The next 19 T cell receptor beta chains were all read from a single sample in a study of post-analysis software for immune sequencing data. No antigen has been assigned to these receptors. TCR beta cDNA libraries included unique molecular identifiers. TCRdb re-analysed the PCR reads in MiXCR, keeping a single row per CDR3 protein. The sample has about 810,000 distinct CDR3 sequences, under 70% seen once. General study points: Controls had lower frequencies than patients of four or five TRBV segments, which included TRBV5-6, TRBV5-1 and TRBV20-1.

The sample comprised blood. These receptors all come from a girl between 5 and 17 years old with multiple sclerosis.

The chain employs TRBV6-1 and TRBJ1-4, with 9 bases that match TRBD1. Trimming cost V 5 bases and J 8 bases; bases outside gene matches: 9. The CDR3 totals 15 residues. Germline CDR1 and CDR2: MNHNS and SASEGT. The CDR3 DNA reads as TGTGCCAGCAGTTCTCCGGGACAGGGATACGAAAAACTGTTTTTT. It codes for CASSSPGQGYEKLFF.

The gene calls are TRBV6-1 and TRBJ1-6, with TRBD1 matching 7 bases. J lost 8 bases, V lost 1 base, and 2 bases had no gene match. CDR1 is MNHNS, CDR2 SASEGT, per germline. CDR3 size: 14 residues. The CDR3 loop reads CASSEVTGHSPLHF. The CDR3 DNA reads as TGTGCCAGCAGTGAAGTGACAGGGCATTCACCCCTCCACTTT.

V gene TRBV19 combines with J gene TRBJ2-1; D unresolved. Between the trimmed V and J ends, which lost 4 bases and 9 bases, there was a span of 7 bases. Germline CDR1 reads LNHDA; CDR2 reads SQIVND (reference sequence). CDR3 length: 11 amino acids. The DNA for the CDR3 is TGTGCCAGTAGTACCGGACCTGAGCAGTTCTTC. Its protein product is CASSTGPEQFF.

The chain employs TRBV25-1 and TRBJ2-1; maybe TRBD2 (6 bases). Germline loops: CDR1 MGHDK, CDR2 SYGVNS. The CDR3 is made up of 14 amino acids. Between the trimmed V and J ends, which lost 1 base and 7 bases, there was a span of 11 bases. For the CDR3, the DNA is TGTGCCAGCAGTGAATTTGGGGCGGGAAATGAGCAGTTCTTC. Its protein product is CASSEFGAGNEQFF.

This clonotype showed up just a few times. The junction differs from germline at one of its ends, possibly a read error. This chain joins TRBV7-7 and TRBJ2-3; D unresolved. Per germline, CDR1 SSHAT and CDR2 FNYEAQ (reference sequence). This CDR3 has 15 amino acids. CDR3 DNA: TGTGCTAGCAGCTTTTCCGGTACTAGCACAGATACGCAGTATTTT. Its protein is CASSFSGTSTDTQYF.

This clonotype has a handful of counts. The rearrangement uses TRBV7-2 and TRBJ1-2; D call uncertain. Germline assignment: CDR1 SGHTA and CDR2 FQGNSA. Trimming took 5 bases from V and 7 from J, leaving 20 bases between them. The CDR3 has 15 residues. The CDR3 loop reads CASSRGGARPGGYTF. CDR3 coding DNA: TGTGCCAGCAGCCGAGGAGGCGCCCGTCCTGGTGGCTACACCTTC.

The chain joins TRBV25-1 to TRBJ2-1; a weak D match, TRBD2 (5 bases). Germline V gene lookup returns CDR1 MGHDK and CDR2 SYGVNS. V lost 4 bases to trimming and J lost 0 bases, with 10 bases between them. This CDR3 region has 15 residues. This CDR3 reads CASSVPGVSYNEQFF. CDR3 nucleotide sequence: TGTGCCAGCAGTGTCCCCGGGGTCTCCTACAATGAGCAGTTCTTC. The whole variable domain, filled in from reference TRBV25-1 and TRBJ2-1, reads EADIYQTPRYLVIGTGKKITLECSQTMGHDKMYWYQQDPGMELHLIHYSYGVNSTEKGDLSSESTVSRIRTEHFPLTLESARPSHTSQYLCASSVPGVSYNEQFFGPGTRLTVL.

This clonotype was seen more than once but under ten times. V usage is TRBV29-1 and J usage is TRBJ2-1; 11 bases align to TRBD2. With V trimmed by 6 bases and J by 4 bases, 5 bases remained unmatched. The CDR3 consists of 14 residues. Germline V gene lookup returns CDR1 SQVTM and CDR2 ANQGSEA. The CDR3 region is CSVLGTSGYNEQFF. CDR3 nucleotides: TGCAGCGTCCTAGGGACTAGCGGTTACAATGAGCAGTTCTTC.

This clonotype was found a few times. The rearrangement uses TRBV29-1 and TRBJ2-1; 14 nucleotides align to TRBD2. CDR3 length equals 15 residues. CDR1 is SQVTM and CDR2 is ANQGSEA in the germline V gene. Trimming removed 8 bases from V and 10 bases from J; junction bases left unmatched: 13. This chain's CDR3 is CSKGLAGDWGREQFF. In nucleotides, the CDR3 is TGCAGCAAGGGACTAGCGGGAGATTGGGGGAGGGAGCAGTTCTTC.

The V and J genes are TRBV12-3 or TRBV12-4 and TRBJ2-5; 7 positions match TRBD2. The CDR3 runs 13 residues. V shed 7 bases and J 5 bases; nucleotides not matched to a gene: 7. The CDR3 DNA reads as TGTGCCAGCACCCTGGGACTACCGGAGACCCAGTACTTC. Its protein is CASTLGLPETQYF.

This chain joins TRBV29-1 and TRBJ2-5; D may be TRBD1 or TRBD2 (5 bases each). The DNA matches TRBJ2-1 better at its end, which makes the J call doubtful. This CDR3 contains 15 residues. Germline CDR1 and CDR2: SQVTM and ANQGSEA. The CDR3 loop reads CSVEGTGYGAETQFF. In DNA form, the CDR3 reads TGCAGCGTTGAAGGAACGGGGTATGGGGCAGAGACCCAGTTCTTC.

The rearrangement uses TRBV5-1 and TRBJ1-2; 7 bases map to TRBD1. From germline, CDR1 is SGHRS and CDR2 YFSETQ. V was clipped by 4 bases and J by 5 bases; unmatched bases: 11. This CDR3 region has 15 residues. CDR3 in amino acids: CASSDRQGRPYGYTF. In DNA, the CDR3 is TGCGCCAGCAGCGATAGACAGGGACGCCCGTATGGCTACACCTTC.

Notes on this clonotype: At one end, the junction sequence differs from germline, possibly due to a read error. V usage is TRBV4-1 and J usage is TRBJ2-7; 9 nucleotides match TRBD1. CDR3 length: 16 residues. The germline V gene has CDR1 MGHRA and CDR2 YSYEKL. The CDR3 is CSSSPSPGQGAYEQYF. For the CDR3, the DNA is TGCTCCAGCAGCCCATCGCCGGGACAGGGAGCCTACGAGCAGTACTTC.

This clonotype was recorded only once. The gene calls are TRBV3-1 and TRBJ2-1; 10 nucleotides match TRBD2. The CDR3 length is 16 residues. J was trimmed by 8 bases and V by 1 base; bases with no gene match: 8. CDR1 and CDR2 (germline): LGHDT, YNNKEL (reference sequence). CDR3 DNA: TGTGCCAGCAGCCAAGGGGGAGGGACTAGCGCGCATGAGCAGTTCTTC. Its translation is CASSQGGGTSAHEQFF.

This chain connects TRBV9 to TRBJ1-2, with 12 nucleotides matching TRBD1. V trimming: 5 bases; J trimming: 6 bases; junction bases outside the gene matches: 11. The germline gives CDR1 SGDLS, CDR2 YYNGEE. The CDR3 spans 16 residues. The CDR3 loop is CASRDGTGGAADGYTF. As DNA, the CDR3 is TGTGCCAGCAGAGACGGGACAGGGGGCGCAGCGGATGGCTACACCTTC. Looking up the rest from reference TRBV9 and TRBJ1-2 gives the full variable domain: DSGVTQTPKHLITATGQRVTLRCSPRSGDLSVYWYQQSLDQGLQFLIQYYNGEERAKGNILERFSAQQFPDLHSELNLSSLELGDSALYFCASRDGTGGAADGYTFGSGTRLTVV.

The gene calls are TRBV2 and TRBJ1-2; tentative D call: TRBD1 (6 bases). Germline V gene data show CDR1 as SNHLY and CDR2 as FYNNEI. The CDR3 runs 15 residues. Trimming cost V 7 bases and J 7 bases, with 22 bases left between them. CDR3 in amino acids: CASKARRGKSFGYTF. The CDR3 region has the DNA TGTGCCAGCAAAGCCCGCAGGGGTAAAAGCTTTGGCTACACCTTC.

The chain recombines TRBV29-1 with TRBJ1-2; 8 bases match TRBD1. The CDR3 extends over 13 amino acids. Germline V gene sequence: CDR1 SQVTM, CDR2 ANQGSEA. V was pared by 1 base and J by 7 bases, with 5 bases of the junction left unmatched. CDR3 loop: CSVEGQGAGGYTF. The DNA of the CDR3 is TGCAGCGTTGAAGGGCAGGGGGCAGGTGGCTACACCTTC.

The chain couples TRBV5-8 to TRBJ2-3, with D possibly TRBD2 on 6 matching bases. Germline-derived CDR1 and CDR2 are SGHTS and YDEGEE. V gave up 1 base and J gave up 6 bases, with 12 bases separating them. The CDR3 has 14 amino acids. In DNA form, the CDR3 reads TGTGCCAGCAGCTTGTACGGGGGAGAGGATACGCAGTATTTT. The encoded protein is CASSLYGGEDTQYF.

Only one count was recorded for this clonotype. J is TRBJ2-5 and V is TRBV12-3 or TRBV12-4; possibly TRBD2 for D (6 bases). V was cut by 11 bases and J by 2 bases, with 9 bases left in between. The CDR3 spans 11 residues. The CDR3 DNA follows: TGTGCCTGCCGGGGGCAAGAGACCCAGTACTTC. Residues: CACRGQETQYF.